Presented here are 19 T cell receptor beta chains from one specimen sequenced in a study of blood T cells in healthy people across ages. Next came a second PCR, run for 7 to 11 cycles, which used a sample-barcoded 5' primer along with a J-beta primer mix. From the 5' RACE reads, TCRdb called clonotypes with MiXCR, one entry per CDR3 protein. The sample records roughly 1.4 million distinct CDR3 sequences, approximately 59% being singletons. The source material was blood. The receptors here all came from a man in his late teens or twenties in good health.

The chain combines TRBV6-1 with TRBJ1-2; TRBD1 might be the D (6 bases). The CDR3 runs 13 residues. Germline V lookup: CDR1 MNHNS, CDR2 SASEGT. The V end was cut by 3 bases, the J end by 6 bases, with 11 bases between. This chain's CDR3 is CASSEEAGDGYTF. The CDR3, as DNA: TGTGCCAGCAGTGAGGAGGCAGGGGATGGCTACACCTTC.

The chain links TRBV29-1 to TRBJ1-2, with 8 bases lining up with TRBD1. Germline V gene data show CDR1 as SQVTM and CDR2 as ANQGSEA. The CDR3 runs 13 residues. The V and J ends lost 2 bases and 4 bases, in that order; junction bases with no gene match: 3. The CDR3 region is CSVETGGPYGYTF. For the CDR3, the DNA is TGCAGCGTTGAAACAGGGGGGCCCTATGGCTACACCTTC.

This clonotype was observed once. CDR3 nucleotides: TGTGCCAGCAGCTGGGGCAGGGCTAAGTTCACAGATACGCAGTATTTT. It is translated as CASSWGRAKFTDTQYF. V usage is TRBV7-9 and J usage is TRBJ2-3, with D possibly TRBD1 on 5 matching bases. Trimming cost V 4 bases and J 2 bases, with 16 bases left between them. Germline lookup yields CDR1 SEHNR and CDR2 FQNEAQ (reference sequence). The CDR3 has 16 residues.

This sequence joins TRBV27 and TRBJ1-5, with TRBD1 matching 7 bases. This CDR3 has 15 amino acids. Looked up from germline, CDR1 is MNHEY and CDR2 is SMNVEV (reference sequence). With V trimmed by 3 bases and J by 6 bases, 8 bases remained unmatched. The CDR3 DNA sequence: TGTGCCAGCAGTTTTAGTATAGGGGGCAGTCAGCCCCAGCATTTT. It translates to CASSFSIGGSQPQHF.

The J gene is TRBJ1-3, the V gene TRBV4-1; no firm D call. V shed 2 bases and J shed 2 bases, with 7 bases lying between them. Germline V lookup: CDR1 MGHRA, CDR2 YSYEKL. The CDR3 extends over 14 amino acids. The CDR3 nucleotides are TGCGCCAGCAGCCAATCCGCGACTGGAAACACCATATATTTT. This encodes CASSQSATGNTIYF.

The chain employs TRBV10-3 and TRBJ2-7; 14 positions match TRBD2. J lost 7 bases, V lost 4 bases, and 21 bases had no gene match. The CDR3 is made up of 20 amino acids. The germline V gene encodes CDR1 ENHRY and CDR2 SYGVKD. The CDR3 loop is CAISGGGTSGGMRYSREQYF. The CDR3 DNA reads as TGTGCCATCAGTGGAGGAGGGACTAGCGGGGGAATGAGGTACTCTAGGGAGCAGTACTTC.

This clonotype was seen once. The genes are TRBV5-6 and TRBJ2-7, with D perhaps matching TRBD1 (6 bases). The CDR3 is 14 residues long. V was shortened by 4 bases and J by 7 bases, with 18 bases between the two germline ends. The V gene's germline CDR1 is SGHDT and CDR2 YYEEEE. Here the CDR3 reads CASSADSGALEQYF. The CDR3 nucleotides are TGTGCCAGCAGCGCGGACAGTGGCGCTTTGGAGCAGTACTTC.

The V gene is TRBV13, the J gene TRBJ2-5; TRBD2 agrees at 10 bases. Trimming took 4 bases from V and 4 from J; bases not matched to a gene: 6. Germline V lookup: CDR1 PRHDT, CDR2 FYEKMQ (reference sequence). The CDR3 is 15 residues long. The CDR3 DNA sequence: TGTGCCAGCAGCTCGGGACTAGCGAACCGAGAGACCCAGTACTTC. It codes for CASSSGLANRETQYF. The full variable domain, completed using reference TRBV13 and TRBJ2-5, is AAGVIQSPRHLIKEKRETATLKCYPIPRHDTVYWYQQGPGQDPQFLISFYEKMQSDKGSIPDRFSAQQFSDYHSELNMSSLELGDSALYFCASSSGLANRETQYFGPGTRLLVL.

As for this clonotype: A read error may account for a junction end that differs from germline. The V gene is TRBV5-1, the J gene TRBJ1-4; 7 bases align to TRBD1. The germline V gene has CDR1 SGHRS and CDR2 YFSETQ. There are 13 residues in the CDR3. The CDR3 spells CASRPGGREKLFF. Written as DNA, the CDR3 is TGCGCCAGCCGACCAGGGGGTCGTGAAAAGCTGTTTTTT.

V is TRBV6-2 or TRBV6-3 and J is TRBJ2-1, with unresolved D. The germline CDR1 and CDR2 sequences are MNHEY and SVGEGT. Trimming shortened V by 0 bases and J by 5 bases, and 20 bases separated the two germline ends. This CDR3 has 18 residues. CDR3 nucleotides: TGTGCCAGCAGTTACTCTTCGGTTCCAGAAACGTCCAACAATGAGCAGTTCTTC. Protein: CASSYSSVPETSNNEQFF.

This clonotype was picked up a small number of times. This chain uses TRBV7-9 with TRBJ2-7; the D gene is possibly TRBD1 (6 bases). There are 11 residues in the CDR3. The germline V gene encodes CDR1 SEHNR and CDR2 FQNEAQ (reference sequence). V lost 3 bases to trimming and J lost 11 bases, with 11 bases between them. The CDR3 spells CASSFRGIEYF. As DNA, the CDR3 is TGTGCCAGCAGCTTCAGGGGAATTGAGTACTTC.

The rearrangement uses TRBV7-2 and TRBJ2-1; 11 bases are shared with TRBD2. V was clipped by 1 base and J by 6 bases; unmatched bases: 8. From germline, CDR1 is SGHTA and CDR2 FQGNSA. The CDR3 totals 17 residues. This chain's CDR3 is CASSLVAGGIGFNEQFF. DNA of the CDR3: TGTGCCAGCAGCTTAGTAGCGGGGGGGATCGGTTTCAATGAGCAGTTCTTC.

This clonotype was seen only a few times. CDR3 residues: CASSSELGTDTQYF. The CDR3 DNA follows: TGTGCCAGCAGCTCCGAGTTAGGTACGGATACGCAGTATTTT. The chain has TRBV5-6 and TRBJ2-3; D is unclear. The CDR3 runs to 14 residues. In germline, CDR1 is SGHDT, CDR2 YYEEEE. Between the trimmed V and J ends, which lost 3 bases and 6 bases, there was a span of 14 bases. The full variable domain, completed using reference TRBV5-6 and TRBJ2-3, is DAGVTQSPTHLIKTRGQQVTLRCSPKSGHDTVSWYQQALGQGPQFIFQYYEEEERQRGNFPDRFSGHQFPNYSSELNVNALLLGDSALYLCASSSELGTDTQYFGPGTRLTVL.

As DNA, the CDR3 is TGTGCCAGCAGCGTCCGGGACACCCCCTTGGATACGCAGTATTTT. Amino acid sequence: CASSVRDTPLDTQYF. This chain links TRBV11-3 with TRBJ2-3; weak D call: TRBD1 (6 bases). The CDR3 consists of 15 residues. CDR1 SGHNT and CDR2 YENEEA come from the germline V gene. Between the trimmed V and J ends, which lost 5 bases and 6 bases, there was a span of 18 bases.

The CDR3: CASSVQDGNEKLFF. The CDR3 nucleotides are TGTGCCAGCAGCGTACAGGACGGTAATGAAAAACTGTTTTTT. The genes are TRBV9 and TRBJ1-4; D gene uncertain. The CDR3 extends over 14 amino acids. The germline V gene encodes CDR1 SGDLS and CDR2 YYNGEE. V lost 1 base, J lost 4 bases, and 8 bases lay in between.

This clonotype was observed a few times. The genes are TRBV28 and TRBJ2-7; tentative D call: TRBD1 (5 bases). V lost 6 bases to trimming and J lost 3 bases, with 21 bases between them. Germline V lookup: CDR1 MDHEN, CDR2 SYDVKM. The CDR3 is made up of 16 amino acids. The CDR3 is CASRRGLRGLGYEQYF. CDR3 DNA: TGTGCCAGCAGGAGAGGTCTAAGGGGATTAGGCTACGAGCAGTACTTC.

The chain combines TRBV10-3 with TRBJ1-1; TRBD1 agrees at 10 bases. J gave up 5 bases and V 0 bases, and 9 bases lay outside the gene matches. The CDR3 has 17 residues. Per germline, CDR1 ENHRY and CDR2 SYGVKD. The CDR3 region is CAISESPDRGAGTEAFF. As DNA, the CDR3 is TGTGCCATCAGTGAGTCTCCGGACAGGGGGGCAGGTACTGAAGCTTTCTTT.

The rearrangement joins TRBV20-1 to TRBJ2-7; possibly TRBD1 for D (6 bases). Deletions cut 2 bases from V and 2 bases from J, with 13 bases between. Per the germline V gene, CDR1 is DFQATT and CDR2 is SNEGSKA (reference sequence). This CDR3 comprises 14 residues. The chain's CDR3 is CSARPGTSTYEQYF. The CDR3 DNA is TGCAGTGCTAGACCCGGGACATCTACCTACGAGCAGTACTTC.

In regard to this clonotype: One junction end disagrees with the germline gene, perhaps due to a read error. V and J are TRBV6-2 or TRBV6-3 and TRBJ2-4, with a tentative D call TRBD1 (6 bases). The germline V gene has CDR1 MNHEY and CDR2 SVGEGT. The CDR3 spans 16 residues. CDR3 sequence (DNA): TGTGCCAGTAGTTACGCGGCAGGGGTCTACAAAAACATTCAGTACTTC. Its translation: CASSYAAGVYKNIQYF.